This is a list of T cell receptor beta chains from one sample in a study of somatic mutations in cytotoxic T cells in rheumatoid arthritis. Using immunoSEQ multiplex PCR, the repertoire was profiled, and TCRdb retains in-frame clones only, with some absent. The sample carries about 14,000 clones, over 80% recorded once. The material sequenced was CD8+ T cells sorted from blood. These receptors all stem from an adult with rheumatoid arthritis. CDR3s include the opening cysteine and the closing phenylalanine or tryptophan. D genes are given only for firm matches. Clone sizes are given selectively: once, few, many, or a class where the clone is expanded.

clone_size,d_call,v_call,j_call,cdr3_nt,cdr3_aa
NA,NA,TRBV13,TRBJ1-5,TGTGCCAGCAGCTTAGGACTGGGCAATCAGCCCCAGCATTTT,CASSLGLGNQPQHF
once,TRBD2,TRBV11-2,TRBJ2-7,TGTGCCAGCAGGACTAGCGGGGGGAACCTCTACGAGCAGTACTTC,CASRTSGGNLYEQYF
NA,NA,TRBV4-2,TRBJ2-7,TGTGCCAGCAGCCAACGGGCGGAGGGGGTCAATTCCTACGAGCAGTACTTC,CASSQRAEGVNSYEQYF
once,NA,TRBV10-3,TRBJ1-1,TGTGCCATCAGTGAGTCGAGAGGACGGAACACTGAAGCTTTCTTT,CAISESRGRNTEAFF
once,TRBD1,TRBV7-9,TRBJ1-2,TGTGCCAGCAGCTGGTTACAGGGGGCGCTTGGCTACACCTTC,CASSWLQGALGYTF
NA,NA,TRBV11-3,TRBJ2-1,TGTGCCAGCAGCTTAGGGGGCGATGAGCAGTTCTTC,CASSLGGDEQFF
NA,NA,TRBV5-1,TRBJ1-2,TGCGCCAGCAGCCAGGAGAATGCGGATGGCTGCACCTTC,CASSQENADGCTF
once,NA,TRBV9,TRBJ2-7,TGTGCCAGCAGCGTAGGGTGGCGAAGCTCCTACGAGCAGTACTTC,CASSVGWRSSYEQYF
NA,NA,TRBV5-5,TRBJ1-4,TGTGCCAGCAGCTTACACAGGGTGGGGACTAATGAAAAACTGTTTTTT,CASSLHRVGTNEKLFF
NA,NA,TRBV28,TRBJ1-1,TGTGCCAGCAGTTTGCCTGCGACCGTGGTGCTGAACACTGAAGCTTTCTTT,CASSLPATVVLNTEAFF
NA,NA,TRBV19,TRBJ2-1,TGTGCCAGTAGCCCTGAGGACGGGACTTACAATGAGCAGTTCTTC,CASSPEDGTYNEQFF
NA,NA,TRBV19,TRBJ1-2,TGTGCCAGTAGTATGGGCAGGGATACCTATGGCTACACCTTC,CASSMGRDTYGYTF
NA,TRBD1,TRBV7-9,TRBJ2-7,TGTGCCAGCAGCCAAGTAGACAGGGGGCGATACGAGCAGTACTTC,CASSQVDRGRYEQYF
medium-sized,NA,TRBV14,TRBJ2-7,TGTGCCAGCAGCCAAATCGCCAGCCCCTACGAGCAGTACTTC,CASSQIASPYEQYF
NA,NA,TRBV28,TRBJ2-5,TGTGCCAGCAGTTACCGGATGACCGGGGAGACCCAGTACTTC,CASSYRMTGETQYF
few,NA,TRBV18,TRBJ2-7,TGTGCCAGCTCACCACCCTCGCCATACGAGCAGTACTTC,CASSPPSPYEQYF
NA,NA,TRBV4-1,TRBJ1-6,TGCGCCAGCAGGAGCGCAGAACTGAGCTCCTATAATTCACCCCTCCACTTT,CASRSAELSSYNSPLHF
NA,NA,TRBV19,TRBJ2-1,TGTGCCACCGGTCGAAGGCGGATCGACAATGAGCAGTTCTTC,CATGRRRIDNEQFF
once,NA,TRBV4-1,TRBJ2-1,TGCGCCAGCAGCCAAGTGGGCCACAATGAGCAGTTCTTC,CASSQVGHNEQFF
NA,NA,TRBV9,TRBJ1-2,TGTGCCAGCAGCGCCGGAGGTGACTATGGCTACACCTTC,CASSAGGDYGYTF
NA,NA,TRBV5-6,TRBJ1-2,TGTGCCAGCAGCTTGGGCCGAAGTTGGGAAGCATATGGCTACACCTTC,CASSLGRSWEAYGYTF
NA,NA,TRBV7-3,TRBJ2-7,TGTGCCAGCAGCATCGGACGGCCCGGCTCCTACGAGCAGTACTTC,CASSIGRPGSYEQYF
NA,NA,TRBV10-3,TRBJ2-5,TGTGCCATCAGTGAGACCGACCGGGAGCCCCAGTACTTC,CAISETDREPQYF
NA,NA,TRBV7-9,TRBJ1-2,TGTGCCAGCAGCTTTAACCGGGTAGATGGCTACACCTTC,CASSFNRVDGYTF
NA,TRBD2,TRBV7-6,TRBJ2-2,TGTGCCAGCCTGGGGACTAGCGGCCCCGGGGAGCTGTTTTTT,CASLGTSGPGELFF
NA,NA,TRBV7-6,TRBJ2-2,TGTGCCAGCAGCTTGGACTATCCGGGCACCGGGGAGCTGTTTTTT,CASSLDYPGTGELFF
NA,TRBD2,TRBV11-2,TRBJ2-7,TGTGCCAGCAGCTTGGGTGGCGGGAGTCCCTACGAGCAGTACTTC,CASSLGGGSPYEQYF